Listed below are T cell receptor beta chains from one sample, sequenced in a study of T-cell memory formation after mild COVID-19. MiXCR, run by TCRdb on the 5' RACE reads, gives a single entry per CDR3 protein. The repertoire holds roughly 450,000 distinct CDR3 sequences, with more than 15% as singletons. Sequenced input: PBMCs or a T cell subset sorted from them (not recorded which). These receptor sequences come from a man younger than 35 who had mild COVID-19 (a few samples of this study predate the infection). Cell type and time point are not known. The CDR3 runs from the conserved cysteine through the conserved F or W. The D gene is left open where the match is weak. The size of a clone is reported for some rows only, either as once, few or many, or as a class for expanded clones.

-	-	TRBJ2-1	TRBV5-1	TGCGCCAGCAGCTTGGACAGGCGTGAGGTCAATGAGCAGTTCTTC	CASSLDRREVNEQFF
-	-	TRBJ2-1	TRBV25-1	TGTGCCAGCAGTGAACCGTTGGCAGGTCTCAATGAGCAGTTCTTC	CASSEPLAGLNEQFF
few	-	TRBJ2-2	TRBV6-4	TGTGCCAGCAGTGAAGGACCACGAACCACCGGGGAGCTGTTTTTT	CASSEGPRTTGELFF
few	TRBD2	TRBJ2-5	TRBV5-6	TGTGCCAGCACTAGGCGGGGGAAAGAGACCCAGTACTTC	CASTRRGKETQYF
few	-	TRBJ1-6	TRBV4-3	TGCGCCAGCAGCCAAGATCTGCCAGGGCCGGACCCCCTCCACTTT	CASSQDLPGPDPLHF
few	-	TRBJ2-2	TRBV7-8	TGTGCCAGCAGCTTACTCGAGACCACCGGGGAGCTGTTTTTT	CASSLLETTGELFF
few	-	TRBJ2-5	TRBV11-2	TGTGCCAGCAGCTCACAGGAGAGCCGGGAGACCCAGTACTTC	CASSSQESRETQYF
few	-	TRBJ2-1	TRBV6-2/TRBV6-3	TGTGCCAGCAGTGTCGGTCGTGGCAGCCGTTCCTACAATGAGCAGTTCTTC	CASSVGRGSRSYNEQFF
many	TRBD1	TRBJ1-1	TRBV6-1	TGTGCCAGCAGTGAAGCCCCCACAGGGGGCACTGAAGCTTTCTTT	CASSEAPTGGTEAFF
-	TRBD2	TRBJ2-3	TRBV7-6	TGTGCCAGCAGCCCTACGGGAGGTCTGGATACGCAGTATTTT	CASSPTGGLDTQYF
many	-	TRBJ2-3	TRBV7-2	TGTGCCAGCAGCAGGGACTTTTACACAGATACGCAGTATTTT	CASSRDFYTDTQYF
few	-	TRBJ1-2	TRBV7-2	TGTGCCAGCAGCTCCGGACAGACGAACTATGGCTACACCTTC	CASSSGQTNYGYTF
-	-	TRBJ1-5	TRBV20-1	TGCAGTGCTAGACGGGGTTTGGGGCCCCAGCATTTT	CSARRGLGPQHF
-	-	TRBJ2-7	TRBV7-6	TGTGCCAGCAGCTTAGAACAGCTCTACGAGCAGTACTTC	CASSLEQLYEQYF
-	-	TRBJ1-1	TRBV2	TGTGCCAGCGGCGTAGCGGGGCTAAACACTGAAGCTTTCTTT	CASGVAGLNTEAFF
-	TRBD1	TRBJ2-3	TRBV20-1	TGCAGTGCTAGAGAGGGGACAGGGGGAGATACGCAGTATTTT	CSAREGTGGDTQYF
few	-	TRBJ1-5	TRBV7-3	TGTGCAAGCAGCTTGTGGGCAGGGCCGTATCAGCCCCAGCATTTT	CASSLWAGPYQPQHF
-	TRBD2	TRBJ2-3	TRBV7-3	TGTGCCAGCAGCTATAGCGGGGGGGCAACAGATACGCAGTATTTT	CASSYSGGATDTQYF
-	-	TRBJ1-4	TRBV20-1	TGCAGCACCCGCACCCAGGGTGTCATTGCAACTAATGAAAAACTGTTTTTT	CSTRTQGVIATNEKLFF
few	-	TRBJ2-5	TRBV7-3	TGTGCCAGCAGCCTGACTACAGGGAGCCTCCAGTACTTC	CASSLTTGSLQYF
-	-	TRBJ2-2	TRBV24-1	TGTGCCACCAGTTCAGGGCCGGACGGGGAGCTGTTTTTT	CATSSGPDGELFF
many	-	TRBJ1-6	TRBV29-1	TGCAGCGCATCACAGGGAGCGAATTCACCCCTCCACTTT	CSASQGANSPLHF
-	-	TRBJ1-1	TRBV11-3	TGTGCCAGCAGCTTAGATAAGGGTGAAGCTTTCTTT	CASSLDKGEAFF
few	TRBD1	TRBJ1-6	TRBV5-1	TGCGCCAGCAGCCTGGGACAGGGAAGTTCACCCCTCCACTTT	CASSLGQGSSPLHF
-	TRBD2	TRBJ2-1	TRBV5-1	TGCGCCAGCAGCTTGAGGACTAGCGGGGCTAGCTCCTACAATGAGCAGTTCTTC	CASSLRTSGASSYNEQFF
few	TRBD1	TRBJ1-5	TRBV19	TGTGCCAGTACTCGGACAGGGGGATTTGGGCCCCAGCATTTT	CASTRTGGFGPQHF
-	-	TRBJ2-5	TRBV7-3	TGTGCCAGCAGCCCCGAGGGACAATACCAGACCCAGTACTTC	CASSPEGQYQTQYF
-	-	TRBJ2-5	TRBV5-1	TGCGCCAGCAGCTTGGGCACCGTGACGCAAGAGACCCAGTACTTC	CASSLGTVTQETQYF
-	TRBD2	TRBJ2-7	TRBV12-3/TRBV12-4	TGTGCCAGCAGTTTTGAGGCGGGGGGGCCATACGAGCAGTACTTC	CASSFEAGGPYEQYF
-	-	TRBJ2-4	TRBV14	TGTGCCAGCACCCGCTTTGGGGCGGGGGCCATCCTAGCCAAAAACATTCAGTACTTC	CASTRFGAGAILAKNIQYF
-	TRBD1	TRBJ1-2	TRBV7-2	TGTGCCAGCAGCTCGCGGACAGGGGGCGGCTACACCTTC	CASSSRTGGGYTF
few	TRBD2	TRBJ2-1	TRBV7-2	TGTGCCAGCAGCCCGACGACTAGCGCCTACAATGAGCAGTTCTTC	CASSPTTSAYNEQFF
many	-	TRBJ1-6	TRBV11-2	TGTGCCAGCAGCTTGAGGTCCGGGGTCTCACCCCTCCACTTT	CASSLRSGVSPLHF
-	TRBD1	TRBJ1-1	TRBV20-1	TGCAGTGCTAGAGATAAGGACAGGGGCGGCGGCTCAGCTTTCTTT	CSARDKDRGGGSAFF
-	-	TRBJ1-4	TRBV4-1	TGCGCCAGCAGCCAAGAGGTAGTTGCCGAAAAACTGTTTTTT	CASSQEVVAEKLFF
-	-	TRBJ1-2	TRBV29-1	TGCAGCGTTGCAGGACTCTATGGCTACACCTTC	CSVAGLYGYTF
few	-	TRBJ1-1	TRBV5-1	TGCGCCAGCAGGGAAGAGGTCAACACTGAAGCTTTCTTT	CASREEVNTEAFF
-	TRBD1	TRBJ1-1	TRBV9	TGTGCCAGCAGCCCCTTCAGGGGGCCGAACACTGAAGCTTTCTTT	CASSPFRGPNTEAFF
few	TRBD2	TRBJ2-5	TRBV7-8	TGTGCCAGCAGCCGACTAGCGGGCGGCGGATACGAGACCCAGTACTTC	CASSRLAGGGYETQYF
-	-	TRBJ2-5	TRBV7-9	TGTGCCAGCAGCCAAGACAGGCCCCAAGAGACCCAGTACTTC	CASSQDRPQETQYF
-	TRBD1	TRBJ2-2	TRBV6-2/TRBV6-3	TGTGCCAGCAGTTACCGGGACAGGGTCACCACCGGGGAGCTGTTTTTT	CASSYRDRVTTGELFF
-	-	TRBJ1-5	TRBV2	TGTGCCGGAAGACCGAGCAGCAATCAGCCCCAGCATTTT	CAGRPSSNQPQHF
-	-	TRBJ2-1	TRBV5-4	TGTGCCAGCAGCGGCGGTAGTACCTCCTACAATGAGCAGTTCTTC	CASSGGSTSYNEQFF
few	-	TRBJ1-5	TRBV20-1	TGCAGTGCAACATCCGGGACTAACAATCAGCCCCAGCATTTT	CSATSGTNNQPQHF
few	-	TRBJ2-1	TRBV4-3	TGCGCCAGCAGCCAGAGTTACTCCTACAATGAGCAGTTCTTC	CASSQSYSYNEQFF
few	-	TRBJ1-1	TRBV19	TGTGCCAGTAGTATTCAAGCCGGGTACACTGAAGCTTTCTTT	CASSIQAGYTEAFF
-	-	TRBJ2-5	TRBV29-1	TGCAGCGTTGCAGGGGTGGAATCAGAGACCCAGTACTTC	CSVAGVESETQYF